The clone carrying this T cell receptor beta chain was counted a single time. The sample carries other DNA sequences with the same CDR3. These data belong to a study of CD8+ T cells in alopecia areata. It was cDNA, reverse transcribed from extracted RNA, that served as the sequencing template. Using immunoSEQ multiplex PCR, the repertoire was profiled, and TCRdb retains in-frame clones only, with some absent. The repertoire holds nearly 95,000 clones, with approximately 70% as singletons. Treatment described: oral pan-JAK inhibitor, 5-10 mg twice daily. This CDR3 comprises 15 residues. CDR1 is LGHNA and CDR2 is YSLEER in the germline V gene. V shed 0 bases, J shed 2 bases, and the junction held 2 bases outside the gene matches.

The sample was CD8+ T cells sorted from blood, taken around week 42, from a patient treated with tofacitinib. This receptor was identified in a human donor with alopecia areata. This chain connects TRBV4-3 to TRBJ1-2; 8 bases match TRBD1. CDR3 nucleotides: TGCGCCAGCAGCCAAGACAGGACAGGGAACTATGGCTACACCTTC. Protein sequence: CASSQDRTGNYGYTF.